The clone carrying this T cell receptor (beta chain) was picked up a small number of times. Its antigen is unknown. Documented treatment: roughly 11-day PBMC culture with coronavirus spike peptide pools or control peptides (ViraFEST assay). In the ViraFEST assay, peptide-pool expansion preceded TCR sequencing of expanded clonotypes. The data stem from a study of vaccination and CD4 T cells after COVID-19. The Oncomine TCR Beta short-read assay was applied to DNA of cultured CD4+ T cells. Each CDR3 protein is one row after TCRdb ran MiXCR on the PCR reads. The sample records about 18,000 distinct CDR3 sequences, 50% to 55% being singletons. Per the germline V gene, CDR1 is SGHRS and CDR2 is YFSETQ. CDR3 length: 13 residues. Trimming at V came to 5 bases and at J to 0 bases, leaving 2 bases not matched to a gene.

Material: CD4+ T cells from blood, cultured in vitro. This TCR derives from a human donor who had recovered from COVID-19. The chain has TRBV5-1 and TRBJ2-7; 7 nucleotides match TRBD1. As DNA, the CDR3 is TGCGCCAGCAGGGGGACAGCCTCCTACGAGCAGTACTTC. Translating gives CASRGTASYEQYF.